Listed here are 22 T cell receptor beta chains from one sample, sequenced in a study of cytomegalovirus exposure and HLA in healthy donors. Primers: 60 Vbeta forward and 13 Jbeta reverse. The assay was immunoSEQ multiplex PCR, and TCRdb's table has in-frame clones only and misses some. The sample lists over 150,000 clones; 74% were seen once. The sequenced sample was PBMCs. All receptors come from a woman aged 25 to 39 in good health and CMV-seropositive.

This clone is a singleton in its sample. This chain joins TRBV28 and TRBJ1-5; TRBD1 might be the D (6 bases). Trimming stripped 4 bases from V and 2 bases from J, with 15 bases between. Germline CDR1 reads MDHEN; CDR2 reads SYDVKM. CDR3 length equals 16 residues. CDR3 in amino acids: CASSSSGALRNQPQHF. In DNA form, the CDR3 reads TGTGCCAGCAGTTCATCAGGGGCGCTCCGCAATCAGCCCCAGCATTTT.

This clone appeared a few times. This sequence joins TRBV5-1 and TRBJ2-3; 9 nucleotides align to TRBD1. J lost 6 bases, V lost 4 bases, and 12 bases had no gene match. The CDR3 is 16 amino acids. CDR1 and CDR2 (germline): SGHRS, YFSETQ. CDR3 DNA: TGCGCCAGCAGCCCCTGGCATGGGACAGGGTTGGATACGCAGTATTTT. As protein: CASSPWHGTGLDTQYF.

The chain recombines TRBV6-5 with TRBJ2-7, with 7 bases aligning to TRBD2. The junction had 7 bases not matched to a gene; V was cut back by 2 bases and J by 3 bases. Germline loops: CDR1 MNHEY, CDR2 SVGAGI. The CDR3 is made up of 15 amino acids. The CDR3 nucleotides read TGTGCCAGCAGTTACCTAAGCGGGGCCAGCTACGAGCAGTACTTC. Its protein is CASSYLSGASYEQYF.

The table lists this clone with a count of one. The genes are TRBV29-1 and TRBJ2-7; D perhaps matches TRBD2 (5 bases). Trimming removed 4 bases from V and 2 bases from J, with 15 bases in between. CDR1 and CDR2 from the germline V gene are SQVTM and ANQGSEA. The length of the CDR3 is 14 residues. The CDR3 is CSVVFGNRTYEQYF. CDR3 in DNA: TGCAGCGTTGTCTTCGGGAACCGAACCTACGAGCAGTACTTC.

This clone was observed a few times. A junction boundary mismatches the germline segment, possibly from a read error. The chain is built from TRBV7-9 and TRBJ2-5, with D possibly matching TRBD1 (6 bases). Germline V gene data show CDR1 as SEHNR and CDR2 as FQNEAQ (reference sequence). This CDR3 contains 15 residues. CDR3 amino acids: CSSSFSTGPQDPQYF. The DNA of the CDR3 is TGTTCCAGCAGCTTTTCTACAGGGCCCCAGGATCCCCAGTACTTC.

The chain combines TRBV6-5 with TRBJ1-4; TRBD1 agrees at 9 bases. This CDR3 comprises 16 residues. CDR1 and CDR2 from the germline V gene are MNHEY and SVGAGI. V trimming: 2 bases; J trimming: 7 bases; junction bases outside the gene matches: 8. The CDR3 reads CASSYATGTGFEKLFF. CDR3 nucleotide sequence: TGTGCCAGCAGTTACGCCACCGGGACAGGGTTTGAAAAACTGTTTTTT.

Comments on this clone: An end of the junction does not agree with germline; a read error may underlie this. The chain couples TRBV15 to TRBJ2-7; 7 nucleotides match TRBD1. The CDR3 is 16 residues long. Germline V gene data show CDR1 as LNHNV and CDR2 as YYDKDF (reference sequence). The CDR3 DNA follows: TGTGCCACCAGCCGAGAAGACAGGGACAGCTCCTACGAGCAGTACTTC. Encoded protein: CATSREDRDSSYEQYF. The variable domain in full, completed from reference TRBV15 and TRBJ2-7, reads DAMVIQNPRYQVTQFGKPVTLSCSQTLNHNVMYWYQQKSSQAPKLLFHYYDKDFNNEADTPDNFQSRRPNTSFCFLDIRSPGLGDTAMYLCATSREDRDSSYEQYFGPGTRLTVT.

The chain is built from TRBV11-3 and TRBJ1-1, with D unclear. V was cut by 1 base and J by 5 bases, with 8 bases left in between. Germline CDR1 reads SGHNT; CDR2 reads YENEEA. The CDR3 is 13 amino acids. CDR3: CASSLGGRTEAFF. The CDR3 bases are TGTGCCAGCAGCTTAGGAGGGAGGACTGAAGCTTTCTTT.

This chain joins TRBV18 and TRBJ1-1; D is possibly TRBD1 (5 bases). The V end lost 5 bases, the J end lost 2 bases, and 12 bases lay between the germline ends. Germline assignment: CDR1 KGHSH and CDR2 LQKENI. This CDR3 region has 14 residues. As DNA, the CDR3 is TGTGCCAGCTCAGAAGACAGTGGAAACACTGAAGCTTTCTTT. It codes for CASSEDSGNTEAFF.

The genes are TRBV7-6 and TRBJ2-2; the D gene is possibly TRBD2 (5 bases). The germline CDR1 and CDR2 sequences are SGHVS and FNYEAQ. V was trimmed by 4 bases and J by 7 bases, leaving 10 bases between them. The CDR3 length is 13 residues. This chain's CDR3 is CASSSREGGELFF. The CDR3 nucleotides read TGTGCCAGCAGCTCCCGCGAGGGCGGGGAGCTGTTTTTT.

The chain combines TRBV28 with TRBJ1-2; TRBD1 is a possible D gene (5 bases). CDR1 MDHEN and CDR2 SYDVKM come from the germline V gene. With 4 bases removed from V and 6 bases from J, the gap between germline ends came to 12 bases. The CDR3 is 13 residues long. The CDR3 protein is CASSSGYSDGYTF. CDR3 bases: TGTGCCAGCAGTTCAGGGTATTCGGATGGCTACACCTTC.

V gene TRBV5-6 combines with J gene TRBJ2-1; 10 positions agree with TRBD2. The ends lost 6 bases at V and 0 bases at J; junction bases unmatched: 9. CDR1 is SGHDT and CDR2 is YYEEEE in the germline V gene. The CDR3 length is 17 residues. The CDR3 protein is CASNRRSGGSSYNEQFF. CDR3 sequence (DNA): TGTGCCAGCAACCGCCGTAGCGGGGGGAGCTCCTACAATGAGCAGTTCTTC.

Only a few counts were recorded for this clone. This chain links TRBV11-2 with TRBJ1-1, with D possibly being TRBD1 (5 bases). The ends were cut back, 1 base at V and 5 bases at J, with 11 bases in the middle. The germline CDR1 and CDR2 sequences are SGHAT and FQNNGV. The CDR3 is made up of 14 amino acids. The CDR3 region is CASSLGQGGTEAFF. For the CDR3, the DNA is TGTGCCAGCAGCTTAGGCCAGGGTGGGACTGAAGCTTTCTTT.

The V gene is TRBV28, the J gene TRBJ2-7; 8 bases align to TRBD1. Germline loops: CDR1 MDHEN, CDR2 SYDVKM. The CDR3 contains 15 residues. Unmatched junction bases numbered 5, after V lost 3 bases and J lost 1 base. The CDR3 sequence: CASSFRGQISYEQYF. DNA of the CDR3: TGTGCCAGCAGTTTCAGGGGGCAAATTTCCTACGAGCAGTACTTC.

The chain employs TRBV4-1 and TRBJ1-2; TRBD1 might be the D (5 bases). The CDR3 has 15 residues. CDR1 and CDR2 (germline): MGHRA, YSYEKL. Trimming removed 4 bases from V and 0 bases from J, with 12 bases in between. The CDR3 reads CASSPGQQTNYGYTF. CDR3 DNA sequence: TGCGCCAGCAGCCCTGGACAACAAACTAACTATGGCTACACCTTC.

This chain uses TRBV5-8 with TRBJ1-5, with D perhaps TRBD1 (6 bases). Trimming removed 1 base at V and 2 bases at J, with 10 bases between. Germline values: CDR1 SGHTS, CDR2 YDEGEE. There are 15 residues in the CDR3. CDR3 nucleotide sequence: TGTGCCAGCAGCTTGTGGTCAGGGGGCAATCAGCCCCAGCATTTT. It yields the protein CASSLWSGGNQPQHF. The entire variable domain, with the rest obtained from reference TRBV5-8 and TRBJ1-5, is as follows: EAGVTQSPTHLIKTRGQQATLRCSPISGHTSVYWYQQALGLGLQFLLWYDEGEERNRGNFPPRFSGRQFPNYSSELNVNALELEDSALYLCASSLWSGGNQPQHFGDGTRLSIL.

V gene TRBV28 combines with J gene TRBJ1-5; D might be TRBD1 (6 bases). CDR1 is MDHEN, CDR2 SYDVKM, per germline. The V gene lost 5 bases and the J gene lost 2 bases, with 16 bases spanning the gap. This CDR3 contains 16 residues. CDR3 region: CASSPATGRGNQPQHF. For the CDR3, the DNA is TGTGCCAGCAGTCCAGCGACAGGAAGGGGCAATCAGCCCCAGCATTTT.

The V and J genes are TRBV7-2 and TRBJ1-1; perhaps TRBD1 as D (6 bases). There are 12 residues in the CDR3. CDR1 and CDR2 (germline): SGHTA, FQGNSA. The V end was cut by 6 bases, the J end by 6 bases, with 11 bases between. CDR3 protein: CASRPDRPEAFF. Written as DNA, the CDR3 is TGTGCCAGCAGACCAGACAGGCCTGAAGCTTTCTTT.

This chain connects TRBV28 to TRBJ2-3, with 7 nucleotides matching TRBD1. CDR1 is MDHEN and CDR2 is SYDVKM in the germline V gene. The CDR3 totals 15 residues. J lost 3 bases, V lost 3 bases, and 6 bases had no gene match. The CDR3 DNA follows: TGTGCCAGCAGTTTCGACAGGGAAAGAACAGATACGCAGTATTTT. Protein sequence: CASSFDRERTDTQYF.

The rearrangement uses TRBV27 and TRBJ2-1, with 7 bases aligning to TRBD1. This CDR3 has 13 residues. CDR1 is MNHEY and CDR2 is SMNVEV in the germline V gene (reference sequence). The ends lost 6 bases at V and 2 bases at J; junction bases unmatched: 1. The CDR3 sequence: CASSTGAYNEQFF. As DNA, the CDR3 is TGTGCCAGCAGCACAGGGGCCTACAATGAGCAGTTCTTC.

Only one count was recorded for this clone. The chain joins TRBV7-9 to TRBJ2-3; TRBD2 aligns across 8 bases. CDR3 size: 16 residues. V shed 6 bases and J 4 bases; nucleotides not matched to a gene: 12. Germline values: CDR1 SEHNR, CDR2 FQNEAQ (reference sequence). This CDR3 reads CASRDHGSGLADTQYF. The CDR3 region has the DNA TGTGCCAGCAGGGACCACGGTTCGGGACTAGCAGATACGCAGTATTTT. The variable domain in full, with the rest retrieved from reference TRBV7-9 and TRBJ2-3, is DTGVSQNPRHKITKRGQNVTFRCDPISEHNRLYWYRQTLGQGPEFLTYFQNEAQLEKSRLLSDRFSAERPKGSFSTLEIQRTEQGDSAMYLCASRDHGSGLADTQYFGPGTRLTVL.

The gene calls are TRBV7-9 and TRBJ2-3; D is ambiguous. The CDR3 runs 13 residues. V was cut by 1 base and J by 4 bases, with 6 bases left in between. CDR1 is SEHNR and CDR2 is FQNEAQ in the germline V gene (reference sequence). In nucleotides, the CDR3 is TGTGCCAGCAGCTTAGGATTAGCAGATACGCAGTATTTT. Protein product: CASSLGLADTQYF. Supplemented by reference TRBV7-9 and TRBJ2-3, the full variable domain reads DTGVSQNPRHKITKRGQNVTFRCDPISEHNRLYWYRQTLGQGPEFLTYFQNEAQLEKSRLLSDRFSAERPKGSFSTLEIQRTEQGDSAMYLCASSLGLADTQYFGPGTRLTVL.